A selection of T cell receptor beta chains follows, all from one sample in a study of cytomegalovirus exposure and HLA in healthy donors. Method: immunoSEQ multiplex PCR; TCRdb's copy keeps in-frame clones and lacks some. The sample includes 120,000 or so clones, less than 90% seen only once; the top ten take under 0.3%. Sequencing was performed on PBMCs. The receptors were gathered from a man aged 50 to 60 in good health and CMV-seronegative. The CDR3 runs from the conserved cysteine through the conserved F or W. The D gene is left open where the match is weak. Expanded clones get a size class; other rows say once, few or many, or leave the size out.

clone size	V gene	CDR3 length	D gene	J gene	CDR3 protein	CDR3 DNA
NA	TRBV7-9	15	TRBD1	TRBJ2-2	CASSPGTDVVGELFF	TGTGCCAGCAGCCCCGGGACAGATGTGGTCGGGGAGCTGTTTTTT
few	TRBV11-2	14	TRBD2	TRBJ2-5	CASSSLGGQETQYF	TGTGCCAGCAGCTCCCTGGGGGGGCAAGAGACCCAGTACTTC
NA	TRBV6-5	15	TRBD1	TRBJ2-2	CASSRQGANTGELFF	TGTGCCAGCAGCCGACAGGGGGCAAACACCGGGGAGCTGTTTTTT
NA	TRBV6-6	13	NA	TRBJ2-3	CASSYLRTDTQYF	TGTGCCAGCAGTTACCTTCGCACAGATACGCAGTATTTT
NA	TRBV18	16	NA	TRBJ1-1	CASSPATGLLNTEAFF	TGTGCCAGCTCACCGGCTACAGGGCTTCTGAACACTGAAGCTTTCTTT
few	TRBV5-1	16	TRBD1	TRBJ1-6	CASSLKSGTGYSPLHF	TGCGCCAGCAGCTTGAAATCCGGGACAGGTTATTCACCCCTCCACTTT
NA	TRBV7-2	13	NA	TRBJ1-1	CASSFDKNTEAFF	TGTGCCAGCAGCTTCGACAAGAACACTGAAGCTTTCTTT
NA	TRBV2	14	NA	TRBJ1-1	CASSEFSMLAEAFF	TGTGCCAGCAGTGAATTCTCTATGCTTGCTGAAGCTTTCTTT
NA	TRBV9	16	TRBD2	TRBJ2-7	CASSVWSGGAESEQYF	TGTGCCAGCAGCGTCTGGAGCGGGGGGGCTGAGAGCGAGCAGTACTTC
NA	TRBV6-5	15	TRBD2	TRBJ2-1	CASSHTSGRGNEQFF	TGTGCCAGCAGTCATACTAGCGGGAGGGGTAATGAGCAGTTCTTC
NA	TRBV6-4	14	TRBD1	TRBJ1-2	CASSVDRESPSYTF	TGTGCCAGCAGTGTCGACAGGGAGTCGCCCTCCTACACCTTC
NA	TRBV30	14	TRBD1	TRBJ1-1	CAWSRTGLGTGAFF	TGTGCCTGGAGTCGGACAGGGCTCGGGACGGGAGCTTTCTTT
NA	TRBV5-5	11	NA	TRBJ2-5	CASSLRETQYF	TGTGCCAGCAGCTTGCGAGAGACCCAGTACTTC
NA	TRBV18	14	NA	TRBJ2-7	CASSAAGSSYEQYF	TGTGCCAGCTCAGCAGCGGGCAGCTCCTACGAGCAGTACTTC
NA	TRBV6-6	13	TRBD1	TRBJ1-1	CASGTQGYTEAFF	TGTGCCAGCGGTACACAGGGGTATACTGAAGCTTTCTTT
NA	TRBV5-4	14	TRBD2	TRBJ2-7	CASSLGLAVYEQYF	TGTGCCAGCAGCTTGGGACTAGCGGTCTACGAGCAGTACTTC
NA	TRBV5-6	15	TRBD1	TRBJ1-6	CASSWTLDRASPLHF	TGTGCCAGCAGCTGGACCCTGGACAGGGCTTCACCCCTCCACTTT
NA	TRBV2	14	NA	TRBJ2-5	CASSELLGGETQYF	TGTGCCAGCAGTGAGTTACTAGGAGGAGAGACCCAGTACTTC
once	TRBV7-3	16	TRBD2	TRBJ2-3	CASSAGLAGVTDTQYF	TGTGCCAGCAGCGCCGGACTAGCGGGGGTCACAGATACGCAGTATTTT
NA	TRBV29-1	13	NA	TRBJ1-1	CSVDRSSNTEAFF	TGCAGCGTTGACAGGTCATCGAACACTGAAGCTTTCTTT
NA	TRBV7-2	12	NA	TRBJ1-3	CASSASLGTIYF	TGTGCCAGCAGCGCCTCGCTCGGCACCATATATTTT
NA	TRBV6-1	14	NA	TRBJ2-7	CASRRSAGVGEQYF	TGTGCCAGCCGCCGGTCGGCAGGGGTTGGCGAGCAGTACTTC
NA	TRBV9	12	TRBD2	TRBJ2-3	CASSASGDTQYF	TGTGCCAGCAGCGCTAGCGGAGATACGCAGTATTTT
few	TRBV25-1	17	NA	TRBJ2-3	CANPPSVEGRDTDTQYF	TGTGCCAACCCACCAAGTGTAGAGGGTCGGGACACAGATACGCAGTATTTT
NA	TRBV29-1	12	NA	TRBJ2-5	CSVEDSKEAQYF	TGCAGCGTCGAGGACAGTAAAGAGGCCCAGTACTTC
few	TRBV6-6	14	TRBD2	TRBJ2-2	CASWGLADTGELFF	TGTGCCAGCTGGGGTCTAGCGGACACCGGGGAGCTGTTTTTT
once	TRBV19	18	TRBD2	TRBJ2-1	CASSIGLAGHWGRDEQFF	TGTGCCAGTAGTATCGGGCTAGCGGGTCATTGGGGTCGGGATGAGCAGTTCTTC
NA	TRBV7-3	16	TRBD2	TRBJ2-1	CASSLSAGGPGHEQFF	TGTGCCAGCAGCTTAAGTGCGGGAGGGCCCGGCCATGAGCAGTTCTTC
NA	TRBV7-3	15	NA	TRBJ2-1	CASSLEDNYYNEQFF	TGTGCCAGCAGCTTAGAGGACAACTACTACAATGAGCAGTTCTTC
NA	TRBV7-9	13	NA	TRBJ2-3	CASQGRSTDTQYF	TGTGCCAGCCAAGGCAGGAGCACAGATACGCAGTATTTT
few	TRBV19	12	TRBD1	TRBJ1-2	CASSITGDGYTF	TGTGCCAGTAGTATAACAGGGGATGGCTACACCTTC
NA	TRBV15	15	TRBD1	TRBJ1-1	CATSREDRVGTEAFF	TGTGCCACCAGCAGAGAGGACAGGGTGGGCACTGAAGCTTTCTTT
NA	TRBV27	16	NA	TRBJ2-7	CASRLNTPDLSREQYF	TGTGCCAGCAGGCTAAACACCCCCGACTTAAGTAGAGAGCAGTACTTC
NA	TRBV7-2	13	NA	TRBJ2-7	CASSLAGGSEQYF	TGTGCCAGCAGCTTAGCGGGAGGTAGCGAGCAGTACTTC
NA	TRBV7-2	18	NA	TRBJ2-3	CASSLEVFGVTRNQPQYF	TGTGCCAGCAGCTTAGAGGTATTCGGGGTCACCCGCAATCAGCCCCAGTATTTT
NA	TRBV11-3	13	TRBD2	TRBJ2-7	CASSLAGGREQYF	TGTGCCAGCAGCTTAGCGGGAGGTCGCGAGCAGTACTTC
NA	TRBV10-1	16	TRBD1	TRBJ2-7	CASTLGPGTVFLEQYF	TGCGCCAGCACGCTGGGTCCCGGGACAGTTTTTCTCGAGCAGTACTTC
NA	TRBV7-2	15	NA	TRBJ2-2	CASSLAGANTGELFF	TGTGCCAGCAGCTTAGCAGGGGCCAACACCGGGGAGCTGTTTTTT
NA	TRBV28	16	NA	TRBJ2-2	CASSSPGLAHTGELFF	TGTGCCAGCAGTTCCCCCGGGCTAGCGCATACCGGGGAGCTGTTTTTT
NA	TRBV5-1	16	TRBD1	TRBJ2-5	CASRDGQVKYQETQYF	TGCGCCAGCAGAGACGGACAGGTGAAGTACCAAGAGACCCAGTACTTC
NA	TRBV5-1	16	TRBD2	TRBJ2-2	CASSPGTSGNTGELFF	TGCGCCAGCAGCCCGGGGACTAGCGGGAACACCGGGGAGCTGTTTTTT
once	TRBV4-2	14	TRBD1	TRBJ1-5	CASSQERGLQPQHF	TGTGCCAGCAGCCAAGAGAGGGGGCTTCAGCCCCAGCATTTT
NA	TRBV27	15	NA	TRBJ2-3	CASSFQMGGADTQYF	TGTGCCAGCAGTTTTCAAATGGGGGGAGCAGATACGCAGTATTTT
few	TRBV4-2	14	TRBD1	TRBJ2-3	CASSRDRGTDTQYF	TGTGCCAGCAGCCGGGACAGGGGTACAGATACGCAGTATTTT
NA	TRBV7-8	14	TRBD1	TRBJ2-7	CASSLVDREYEQYF	TGTGCCAGCAGCTTAGTGGACAGGGAGTACGAGCAGTACTTC
NA	TRBV2	14	TRBD1	TRBJ1-5	CASNMARGEQPQHF	TGTGCCAGCAATATGGCCAGGGGGGAACAGCCCCAGCATTTT
NA	TRBV28	16	TRBD2	TRBJ2-3	CASSFGLAGNTDTQYF	TGTGCCAGCAGCTTTGGACTAGCGGGGAACACAGATACGCAGTATTTT
NA	TRBV27	16	NA	TRBJ1-1	CASSLSGWSMNTEAFF	TGTGCCAGCAGTTTATCGGGTTGGAGCATGAACACTGAAGCTTTCTTT
NA	TRBV5-1	15	NA	TRBJ2-2	CASRDPGTPSRELFF	TGCGCCAGCAGAGATCCCGGGACTCCTTCAAGGGAGCTGTTTTTT
NA	TRBV5-6	13	TRBD2	TRBJ2-5	CASVGEGRETQYF	TGTGCCAGCGTAGGGGAGGGAAGAGAGACCCAGTACTTC
NA	TRBV5-1	15	TRBD2	TRBJ2-1	CASSREGGSYNEQFF	TGCGCCAGCAGCCGGGAGGGGGGCTCCTACAATGAGCAGTTCTTC
once	TRBV27	16	NA	TRBJ1-1	CASSLSSLTWNTEAFF	TGTGCCAGCAGTTTATCATCCCTTACATGGAACACTGAAGCTTTCTTT
NA	TRBV2	13	NA	TRBJ2-5	CASSSGMSETQYF	TGTGCCAGCAGTTCAGGGATGTCCGAGACCCAGTACTTC
once	TRBV10-3	12	NA	TRBJ2-7	CAIKDRAYEQYF	TGTGCCATCAAGGACAGAGCCTACGAGCAGTACTTC